Listed below are T cell receptor beta chains from one sample, sequenced in a study of technical replicates of blood from a few donors. Libraries were prepared by immunoSEQ multiplex PCR; TCRdb keeps only in-frame clonotypes and omits some of them. The sample has 80,000 to 95,000 clones, almost 97% seen once. Sequencing was carried out using T cells isolated from PBMCs. These receptors were obtained from a human donor in good health. Both conserved end residues are part of each CDR3. D genes are given only for firm matches. Rows give clone size only sometimes, using once, few, many, or a class for an expanded clone.

size	V	D	J	CDR3	DNA
.	TRBV2	.	TRBJ2-4	CASSWEVKNIQYF	TGTGCCAGCTCTTGGGAGGTCAAAAACATTCAGTACTTC
once	TRBV6-1	.	TRBJ2-7	CASSLNIYEQYF	TGTGCCAGCAGTCTTAATATCTACGAGCAGTACTTC
once	TRBV6-5	.	TRBJ2-6	CARYMPRSGANVLTF	TGTGCCAGATACATGCCGAGGTCAGGGGCCAACGTCCTGACTTTC
.	TRBV6-4	.	TRBJ2-5	CASSPQLPFDIQETQYF	TGTGCCAGCAGTCCACAACTACCCTTCGATATTCAAGAGACCCAGTACTTC
once	TRBV28	TRBD1	TRBJ2-7	CASSLWGQGAFYEQYF	TGTGCCAGCAGTTTATGGGGACAGGGGGCCTTTTACGAGCAGTACTTC
.	TRBV6-5	TRBD2	TRBJ2-2	CASRTLAEVTGELFF	TGTGCCAGCAGAACTCTAGCGGAGGTCACCGGGGAGCTGTTTTTT
once	TRBV5-8	TRBD2	TRBJ2-3	CASSKHGTSGTDTQYF	TGTGCCAGCAGCAAACATGGGACTAGCGGCACAGATACGCAGTATTTT
.	TRBV19	TRBD1	TRBJ2-7	CASSTDDREINEQYF	TGTGCCAGTAGTACAGACGACAGGGAAATCAACGAGCAGTACTTC
.	TRBV7-3	TRBD2	TRBJ2-1	CASSFAGGYNEQFF	TGTGCCAGCAGCTTCGCGGGAGGCTACAATGAGCAGTTCTTC
.	TRBV19	.	TRBJ2-2	CASTHPKTLNTGELFF	TGTGCCAGTACTCACCCTAAGACACTCAACACCGGGGAGCTGTTTTTT
.	TRBV19	TRBD2	TRBJ2-6	CASKPGLAGVILTF	TGTGCCTCAAAACCGGGACTAGCGGGAGTCATCCTGACTTTC
few	TRBV6-5	.	TRBJ1-1	CASSYTRTVEAFF	TGTGCCAGCAGTTACACTAGGACAGTTGAAGCTTTCTTT
.	TRBV28	TRBD2	TRBJ2-5	CASSFSLAGVETQYF	TGTGCCAGCAGTTTTAGTCTAGCGGGAGTAGAGACCCAGTACTTC
.	TRBV5-4	TRBD2	TRBJ2-6	CASSFPASGRPRGANVLTF	TGTGCCAGCAGCTTTCCGGCTAGCGGGAGACCAAGGGGGGCCAACGTCCTGACTTTC
.	TRBV14	.	TRBJ2-7	CASSQDAGSSTYEQYF	TGTGCCAGCAGCCAAGATGCCGGGTCTTCAACCTACGAGCAGTACTTC
.	TRBV5-4	TRBD1	TRBJ2-7	CASSFITGDEQYF	TGTGCCAGCAGCTTTATAACAGGGGACGAGCAGTACTTC
.	TRBV4-2	.	TRBJ1-2	CASSQVQGGSNYGYTF	TGTGCCAGCAGCCAAGTACAAGGGGGATCAAACTATGGCTACACCTTC
.	TRBV7-6	TRBD1	TRBJ2-5	CASSSTGATLETQYF	TGTGCCAGCAGCTCGACAGGGGCCACCTTGGAGACCCAGTACTTC
.	TRBV7-9	.	TRBJ1-2	CATSQSADYGYTF	TGTGCCACCAGCCAGTCCGCTGACTATGGCTACACCTTC
.	TRBV2	TRBD2	TRBJ2-1	CASSEAGGGLINEQFF	TGTGCCAGCAGTGAAGCGGGCGGGGGATTAATCAATGAGCAGTTCTTC
.	TRBV27	.	TRBJ2-1	CASVAGRLDYNEQFF	TGTGCCAGCGTCGCGGGCCGACTGGACTACAATGAGCAGTTCTTC
few	TRBV9	TRBD1	TRBJ1-1	CASSVEQGAKAFF	TGTGCCAGCAGCGTAGAACAGGGGGCTAAAGCTTTCTTT
.	TRBV19	.	TRBJ1-4	CASRNPSGETNEKLFF	TGTGCCAGTAGGAACCCCTCAGGGGAGACTAATGAAAAACTGTTTTTT
.	TRBV19	TRBD2	TRBJ2-1	CASSENEREIPYNEQFF	TGTGCCAGTAGTGAAAACGAGCGGGAGATCCCCTACAATGAGCAGTTCTTC
.	TRBV15	TRBD1	TRBJ1-1	CATSLRRGHDEAFF	TGTGCCACCAGCTTACGAAGGGGGCATGATGAAGCTTTCTTT
once	TRBV30	TRBD2	TRBJ2-7	CAWERPGTSGLYSYEQYF	TGTGCCTGGGAACGGCCCGGGACTAGCGGACTATACTCCTACGAGCAGTACTTC
.	TRBV5-1	TRBD1	TRBJ2-3	CASSPGQSTDTQYF	TGCGCCAGCAGCCCGGGACAGAGCACAGATACGCAGTATTTT
few	TRBV6-1	.	TRBJ1-3	CASSEGHYSGNTIYF	TGTGCCAGCAGTGAAGGACATTACTCTGGAAACACCATATATTTT
.	TRBV25-1	TRBD2	TRBJ2-7	CASSDLRTSVYEQYF	TGTGCCAGCAGTGACCTTAGGACTAGCGTGTACGAGCAGTACTTC
once	TRBV6-5	TRBD1	TRBJ2-1	CASRATGHSEQFF	TGTGCCAGCAGAGCGACAGGGCACAGTGAGCAGTTCTTC
once	TRBV7-2	.	TRBJ1-2	CASSPMRAPSNYGYTF	TGTGCCAGCAGCCCCATGAGGGCTCCCTCTAACTATGGCTACACCTTC
.	TRBV7-2	TRBD2	TRBJ2-5	CASSLTSGSRETQYF	TGTGCCAGCAGCTTGACTAGCGGGAGCCGAGAGACCCAGTACTTC
.	TRBV27	TRBD1	TRBJ2-2	CASRKPGTGLTGELFF	TGTGCCAGCAGGAAGCCAGGGACAGGGCTCACCGGGGAGCTGTTTTTT
.	TRBV7-3	.	TRBJ2-2	CASSFMGGQSVTGELFF	TGTGCCAGCAGCTTTATGGGCGGACAGTCCGTAACCGGGGAGCTGTTTTTT
.	TRBV27	.	TRBJ2-3	CASSLGGDTQYF	TGTGCCAGCAGTTTAGGGGGCGATACGCAGTATTTT
.	TRBV6-6	TRBD1	TRBJ1-5	CASSYWPGGDQPQHF	TGTGCCAGCAGTTACTGGCCAGGGGGCGATCAGCCCCAGCATTTT
once	TRBV29-1	TRBD1	TRBJ1-1	CSVVWDRALNTEAFF	TGCAGCGTTGTGTGGGACAGGGCCTTGAACACTGAAGCTTTCTTT
.	TRBV27	TRBD2	TRBJ2-1	CASSPGTSGRETEQFF	TGTGCCAGCAGCCCCGGGACTAGCGGGAGGGAGACTGAGCAGTTCTTC
once	TRBV9	TRBD1	TRBJ2-2	CASSVGTGPGELFF	TGTGCCAGCAGCGTTGGGACAGGGCCCGGGGAGCTGTTTTTT
.	TRBV27	.	TRBJ1-1	CASSGFAEAFF	TGTGCCAGCAGCGGGTTCGCTGAAGCTTTCTTT
.	TRBV7-3	TRBD2	TRBJ2-5	CASSLDSGETQYF	TGTGCCAGCAGCTTAGATAGCGGGGAGACCCAGTACTTC
.	TRBV7-3	TRBD2	TRBJ2-3	CASSPKREKGTDTQYF	TGTGCCAGCAGCCCTAAGCGGGAGAAGGGCACAGATACGCAGTATTTT
.	TRBV12-5	TRBD1	TRBJ2-5	CASGLVPAGGETQYF	TGTGCTAGTGGTTTGGTACCGGCAGGGGGAGAGACCCAGTACTTC
.	TRBV4-2	TRBD2	TRBJ2-1	CASSQEGGLAYPNEQFF	TGTGCCAGCAGCCAAGAAGGGGGACTAGCGTACCCCAATGAGCAGTTCTTC
.	TRBV5-1	.	TRBJ1-1	CASSFLYIGRTEAFF	TGCGCCAGCAGCTTCCTCTACATTGGGCGCACTGAAGCTTTCTTT